These T cell receptor beta chains were read from a single sample in a study of T cells in Graves' hyperthyroidism and ophthalmopathy. TCRdb recomputed calls from the multiplex PCR reads with MiXCR, one row per CDR3 protein. The sample holds approximately 430,000 distinct CDR3 sequences; over 12% are singletons and the top ten take approximately 13%. Material: blood. Receptors originate from a young man with Graves' ophthalmopathy. Both conserved end residues are part of each CDR3. The D gene is left open where the match is weak. The listing skips clone size in some rows; elsewhere it reads once, few, many or a size class.

j_gene	abundance	d_gene	len	v_gene	CDR3nt	CDR3aa
TRBJ1-2	-	-	14	TRBV27	TGTGCCAGCAGTTTCAGCGGTATGGCCTATGGCTACACCTTC	CASSFSGMAYGYTF
TRBJ2-7	-	-	13	TRBV30	TGTGCCTGGAGAGACTGGACGGTCCACGAGCAGTACTTC	CAWRDWTVHEQYF
TRBJ1-5	many	TRBD1	13	TRBV10-3	TGTGCCATCGGGACAGCCGATGATCAGCCCCAGCATTTT	CAIGTADDQPQHF
TRBJ2-7	many	TRBD1	15	TRBV12-3/TRBV12-4	TGTGCCAGCAGTTTAGGCCAGGGGGCAGGATACGAGCAGTACTTC	CASSLGQGAGYEQYF
TRBJ2-5	few	TRBD1	14	TRBV19	TGTGCCAGTAACAAAGACAGGGACCAAGAGACCCAGTACTTC	CASNKDRDQETQYF
TRBJ1-2	many	-	14	TRBV11-2	TGTGCCAGCAGCTTAGGTCTGGGGGACTATGGCTACACCTTC	CASSLGLGDYGYTF
TRBJ1-2	many	-	12	TRBV27	TGTGCCAGCAGTTTTCAGGGAGGTGGCTACACCTTC	CASSFQGGGYTF
TRBJ1-5	many	-	14	TRBV2	TGTGCCAGCAGACGATCTCAGAACAATCAGCCCCAGCATTTT	CASRRSQNNQPQHF
TRBJ2-7	many	-	15	TRBV3-1	TGTGCCAGCAGCCAAGATACACTGGCCGTCTACGAGCAGTACTTC	CASSQDTLAVYEQYF
TRBJ2-4	many	-	14	TRBV7-9	TGTGCCAGCAGCTTAGTGGCAGGGAACGACATTCAGTACTTC	CASSLVAGNDIQYF
TRBJ2-5	-	-	16	TRBV4-2	TGTGCCAGCAGCCAAGACGGGGATGGGGGGTTGGAGACCCAGTACTTC	CASSQDGDGGLETQYF
TRBJ1-4	-	-	13	TRBV14	TGTGCCAGCAGCCAACAGGTTGGGGAAAAACTGTTTTTT	CASSQQVGEKLFF
TRBJ2-5	many	-	11	TRBV11-2	TGTGCCAGCAGCCCCGCAGGGACCCAGTACTTC	CASSPAGTQYF
TRBJ2-3	many	-	14	TRBV27	TGTGCCAGCAGTTTACGCCCTACACTGGATACGCAGTATTTT	CASSLRPTLDTQYF
TRBJ2-3	few	TRBD2	17	TRBV4-2	TGTGCCAGCAGCCAAGCCGGGACTAGAGATTCCACAGATACGCAGTATTTT	CASSQAGTRDSTDTQYF
TRBJ1-4	many	-	14	TRBV3-1	TGTGCCAGCAGTTACAGGGACGGTAATGAAAAACTGTTTTTT	CASSYRDGNEKLFF
TRBJ2-3	many	-	14	TRBV24-1	TGTGCCACCAGTGATTTCCCTCTCACAGATACGCAGTATTTT	CATSDFPLTDTQYF
TRBJ2-7	few	TRBD1	16	TRBV27	TGTGCCAGCAGTTTGAACGCCGGGACAGGGGGCGAAGAGCAGTACTTC	CASSLNAGTGGEEQYF
TRBJ2-5	many	-	14	TRBV6-5	TGTGCCAGCAGTTACGTCCTAGGAGTAGAGACCCAGTACTTC	CASSYVLGVETQYF
TRBJ2-3	many	TRBD2	19	TRBV7-3	TGTGCCAGCAGCTCGGGTGGGCTAGCGGGAGGGGTTGGCACAGATACGCAGTATTTT	CASSSGGLAGGVGTDTQYF
TRBJ2-1	many	-	13	TRBV20-1	TGCAGTGCTAGAGATTCCATGGTCAATGAGCAGTTCTTC	CSARDSMVNEQFF
TRBJ1-1	few	TRBD1	17	TRBV5-6	TGTGCCAGCAGACCTACAGGGGGCGTTGTCATGAACACTGAAGCTTTCTTT	CASRPTGGVVMNTEAFF
TRBJ2-5	-	-	14	TRBV11-3	TGTGCCAGCAGCTTAGTTACCACTCAAGAGACCCAGTACTTC	CASSLVTTQETQYF
TRBJ2-5	few	-	14	TRBV7-2	TGTGCCAGCAGCTTAGTCGTAAACGGAGAGACCCAGTACTTC	CASSLVVNGETQYF
TRBJ1-6	many	-	17	TRBV11-2	TGTGCCAGCAGCTTAGTGGCACTTCGCTCCTATAATTCACCCCTCCACTTT	CASSLVALRSYNSPLHF
TRBJ1-5	few	TRBD1	14	TRBV20-1	TGCAGTGCCCTACAGGGGGTGGGAAATCAGCCCCAGCATTTT	CSALQGVGNQPQHF
TRBJ2-7	many	-	11	TRBV5-1	TGCGCCAGCAGCTACCCATACGAGCAGTACTTC	CASSYPYEQYF